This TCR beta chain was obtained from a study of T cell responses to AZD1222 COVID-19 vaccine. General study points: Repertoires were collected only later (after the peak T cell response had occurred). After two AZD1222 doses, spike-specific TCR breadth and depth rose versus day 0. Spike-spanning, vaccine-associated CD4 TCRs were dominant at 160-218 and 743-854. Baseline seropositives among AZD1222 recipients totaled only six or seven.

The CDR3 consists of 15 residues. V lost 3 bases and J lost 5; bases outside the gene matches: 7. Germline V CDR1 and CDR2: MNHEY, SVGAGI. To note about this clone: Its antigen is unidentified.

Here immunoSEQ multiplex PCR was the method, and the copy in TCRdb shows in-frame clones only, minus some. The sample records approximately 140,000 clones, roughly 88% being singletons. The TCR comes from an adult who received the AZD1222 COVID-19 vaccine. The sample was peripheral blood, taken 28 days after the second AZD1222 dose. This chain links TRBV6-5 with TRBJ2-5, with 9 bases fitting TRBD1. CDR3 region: CASSYSTGQGETQYF. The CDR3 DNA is TGTGCCAGCAGTTATTCAACCGGACAGGGGGAGACCCAGTACTTC.